These T cell receptor beta chains were read from a single sample in a study of cytomegalovirus exposure and HLA in healthy donors. The assay was immunoSEQ multiplex PCR, and TCRdb's table has in-frame clones only and misses some. Here the sample spans 60,000 or so clones, approximately 82% being singletons. Sequencing was performed on PBMCs. The source of these receptors is a woman aged 40 to 50 in good health and CMV-seropositive. Both conserved end residues are part of each CDR3. The D gene is left open where the match is weak. Clone sizes are given selectively: once, few, many, or a class where the clone is expanded.

TRBV6-1	NA	13	TRBJ2-5	TRBD1	TGTGCCAGCAGGAGACAGGGGGCGAGGGAGCAGTACTTC	CASRRQGAREQYF
TRBV19	NA	16	TRBJ2-1	NA	TGTGCCAGTAGAGCCTCGGGGGGCCGAATTTACAATGAGCAGTTCTTC	CASRASGGRIYNEQFF
TRBV7-2	NA	13	TRBJ2-1	TRBD1	TGTGCCAGCAGCACCGGACAGGGCAATGAGCAGTTCTTC	CASSTGQGNEQFF
TRBV18	NA	17	TRBJ2-3	NA	TGTGCCAGCTCACCACCGTCAGGGCCCTTTAGCACAGATACGCAGTATTTT	CASSPPSGPFSTDTQYF
TRBV12-5	NA	13	TRBJ2-2	TRBD2	TGTGCTAGTTACCAGCGGGGGGCCGGGGAGCTGTTTTTT	CASYQRGAGELFF
TRBV6-1	NA	13	TRBJ1-5	NA	TGTGCCAGCAATGCAGGGTTAAATCAGCCCCAGCATTTT	CASNAGLNQPQHF
TRBV5-5	NA	15	TRBJ1-1	NA	TGTGCCAGCAGCTTGGAAGGGGGACTAAACACTGAAGCTTTCTTT	CASSLEGGLNTEAFF
TRBV6-4	NA	14	TRBJ2-5	NA	TGTGCCAGCAGTGGACAGAAACTTCAAGAGACCCAGTACTTC	CASSGQKLQETQYF
TRBV29-1	NA	17	TRBJ2-1	TRBD1	TGCAGCGCCGAGCGGGGTACGGGACAGGGGGCAGGGAATGAGCAGTTCTTC	CSAERGTGQGAGNEQFF
TRBV29-1	few	15	TRBJ2-3	TRBD2	TGCAGCGCCAAGAGGTCGGGGGGAAGCACAGATACGCAGTATTTT	CSAKRSGGSTDTQYF
TRBV7-2	few	16	TRBJ2-3	TRBD2	TGTGCCAGCAGCTTAGAGCTAGCGGGGGGCACAGATACGCAGTATTTT	CASSLELAGGTDTQYF
TRBV7-8	few	15	TRBJ2-7	NA	TGTGCCAGCAGCTTAGCCCCGGGATTGTTCTACGAGCAGTACTTC	CASSLAPGLFYEQYF
TRBV30	NA	11	TRBJ1-4	TRBD1	TGTGCCTCGGGACAGAGAGAAAAACTGTTTTTT	CASGQREKLFF
TRBV2	NA	14	TRBJ2-3	TRBD1	TGTGCCAGCAGGAAGGGGGCGGGCACAGATACGCAGTATTTT	CASRKGAGTDTQYF
TRBV5-4	few	16	TRBJ1-2	TRBD1	TGTGCCAGCAGCTCAAGGCTGACAGGGGGGGACTATGGCTACACCTTC	CASSSRLTGGDYGYTF
TRBV30	NA	18	TRBJ2-3	TRBD2	TGTGCCTGGACCGATCCGGCAGGACTAGCTATCAGTCCAGATACGCAGTATTTT	CAWTDPAGLAISPDTQYF
TRBV19	NA	12	TRBJ1-1	NA	TGTGCCAGTACCCTCAGGCAGGGCCGGGCTTTCTTT	CASTLRQGRAFF
TRBV27	NA	14	TRBJ1-1	NA	TGTGCCAGCAGTCTCTGGACTTCGAACACTGAAGCTTTCTTT	CASSLWTSNTEAFF
TRBV4-3	once	13	TRBJ1-6	NA	TGCGCCAGCAGCCCAGAGAGAAGTTCACCCCTCCACTTT	CASSPERSSPLHF
TRBV29-1	NA	12	TRBJ1-2	NA	TGCAGCGTTGATCCCCACAGGGACGGCTACACCTTC	CSVDPHRDGYTF
TRBV5-1	few	14	TRBJ1-4	NA	TGCGCCAGCAGCCCCCAGAGCGCTAATGAAAAACTGTTTTTT	CASSPQSANEKLFF
TRBV19	NA	15	TRBJ1-5	NA	TGTGCCAGTAGGCCGGCGGGAAAGAGCTACCAGCCCCAGCATTTT	CASRPAGKSYQPQHF
TRBV9	few	15	TRBJ1-2	NA	TGTGCCAGCAGCACCGGGTCGTCTTACGTATATGGCTACACCTTC	CASSTGSSYVYGYTF
TRBV9	NA	19	TRBJ2-1	TRBD2	TGTGCCAGCAGCGTAATTAACAGGACTAGCGGGGGGGTAAACAATGAGCAGTTCTTC	CASSVINRTSGGVNNEQFF
TRBV30	few	13	TRBJ1-1	NA	TGTGCCTGGAAAGAGGGAAGGAACACTGAAGCTTTCTTT	CAWKEGRNTEAFF
TRBV10-2	once	13	TRBJ1-5	NA	TGCGCCAGCTCTTGGCAGGGCTACCAGCCCCAGCATTTT	CASSWQGYQPQHF
TRBV19	NA	18	TRBJ1-2	TRBD1	TGTGCCAGTAGCTCCCCGGCCCGGTTTGGACAGGTTAACTATGGCTACACCTTC	CASSSPARFGQVNYGYTF
TRBV7-9	NA	16	TRBJ2-3	NA	TGTGCCAGCAGCCGGCGAGGGTTGCGGGGCACAGATACGCAGTATTTT	CASSRRGLRGTDTQYF
TRBV9	NA	14	TRBJ1-1	NA	TGTGCCAGCAGCCGTGCCGGGATGAACACTGAAGCTTTCTTT	CASSRAGMNTEAFF
TRBV9	NA	15	TRBJ2-7	NA	TGTGCCAGCAGCGTAGGGGCGGGGGACACCTACGAGCAGTACTTC	CASSVGAGDTYEQYF
TRBV9	NA	16	TRBJ2-1	TRBD2	TGTGCCAGCAGCGTAGAAGGAAGCGGGGGGTACAATGAGCAGTTCTTC	CASSVEGSGGYNEQFF
TRBV2	NA	16	TRBJ2-3	TRBD2	TGTGCCAGCGCGGGGCTAGCGGGGGGGGCAGAAGATACGCAGTATTTT	CASAGLAGGAEDTQYF
TRBV5-1	NA	15	TRBJ2-7	NA	TGCGCCAGCAGCTTTACATTGGGGGCACGATACGAGCAGTACTTC	CASSFTLGARYEQYF
TRBV10-2	NA	13	TRBJ2-7	TRBD1	TGCGCCAGCACGACAGGGGTTCTCTACGAGCAGTACTTC	CASTTGVLYEQYF
TRBV7-8	NA	15	TRBJ2-7	TRBD1	TGTGCCAGCAGCTCCGGGACAGCCAATTTCTACGAGCAGTACTTC	CASSSGTANFYEQYF
TRBV11-2	once	14	TRBJ1-1	TRBD1	TGTGCCAGCAGCATCGGACAGGGGAACACTGAAGCTTTCTTT	CASSIGQGNTEAFF
TRBV10-3	NA	16	TRBJ2-1	NA	TGTGCCATCAGTGGCCGACAGTCAACTCTTGACAATGAGCAGTTCTTC	CAISGRQSTLDNEQFF
TRBV4-2	NA	14	TRBJ2-2	NA	TGTGCCAGCAGCCAAGATAGAACGTCCGGGGAGCTGTTTTTT	CASSQDRTSGELFF
TRBV29-1	once	12	TRBJ1-2	NA	TGCAGCGTACAACAGGATAATTTTGGCTACACCTTC	CSVQQDNFGYTF
TRBV12-1	NA	16	TRBJ1-2	NA	TGTGCCAGCAGCTTTGCAGGGCCAAAACAGGCGAGCCGCTACACCTTC	CASSFAGPKQASRYTF
TRBV10-2	few	14	TRBJ1-1	NA	TGCGCCAGCAGTGAGTCAGGGGGATCCACTGAAGCTTTCTTT	CASSESGGSTEAFF
TRBV6-5	few	15	TRBJ2-1	NA	TGTGCCAGCAGTTACTTAGCCTCTACCTACAATGAGCAGTTCTTC	CASSYLASTYNEQFF
TRBV7-9	NA	17	TRBJ2-7	TRBD1	TGTTCCAGCAGCTTGGCGGCCCCCGGGACAGGGGTCTACGAGCAGTACTTC	CSSSLAAPGTGVYEQYF
TRBV19	NA	12	TRBJ1-5	NA	TGTGCCAGTAGTATTAGGCGGCAGCCCCAGCATTTT	CASSIRRQPQHF
TRBV5-1	NA	13	TRBJ1-2	NA	TGCGCCAGCAGCTCAGACCAGACAAGTGGCTACACCTTC	CASSSDQTSGYTF
TRBV2	NA	12	TRBJ2-7	NA	TGTGCCAGCAGTGCGACAGTTGACGAGCAGTACTTC	CASSATVDEQYF
TRBV12-5	NA	15	TRBJ1-2	NA	TGTGCTAGTGGTGCCGGACTGTCAGCTAACTATGGCTACACCTTC	CASGAGLSANYGYTF
TRBV2	NA	15	TRBJ1-1	TRBD1	TGTGCCAGCAGCGCGGACAGGGGGCGGGAGACTGAAGCTTTCTTT	CASSADRGRETEAFF
TRBV19	few	13	TRBJ1-1	NA	TGTGCCAGTAGTCTCCGAGGGAACACTGAAGCTTTCTTT	CASSLRGNTEAFF
TRBV19	NA	14	TRBJ2-1	NA	TGTGCCAGTAGTGCTGACAGGAGCCGAAATGAGCAGTTCTTC	CASSADRSRNEQFF
TRBV7-2	NA	15	TRBJ2-3	TRBD2	TGTGCCAGCAGCTTCTTAGCGGGGGGAGAAGATACGCAGTATTTT	CASSFLAGGEDTQYF
TRBV6-5	NA	13	TRBJ2-1	TRBD2	TGTGCCAGCACCATCCGGGGGGGGAATGAGCAGTTCTTC	CASTIRGGNEQFF
TRBV5-1	NA	16	TRBJ2-2	NA	TGCGCCAGCAGCTTCAATGGCGTAGGGGACACCGGGGAGCTGTTTTTT	CASSFNGVGDTGELFF
TRBV19	NA	15	TRBJ1-2	TRBD1	TGTGCCACCTACGGGACAGGGGACATTTTCTATGGCTACACCTTC	CATYGTGDIFYGYTF
TRBV30	NA	11	TRBJ1-2	NA	TGTGCCTGGAGAGCAGGGAAAGTCTACACCTTC	CAWRAGKVYTF
TRBV19	once	15	TRBJ1-2	NA	TGTGCCAGTAGTATAGATCTCCGGGTCTTCTATGGCTACACCTTC	CASSIDLRVFYGYTF
TRBV5-1	few	12	TRBJ1-1	NA	TGCGCCAGCAGCTTGGCAGGGGCCGGGGCTTTCTTT	CASSLAGAGAFF